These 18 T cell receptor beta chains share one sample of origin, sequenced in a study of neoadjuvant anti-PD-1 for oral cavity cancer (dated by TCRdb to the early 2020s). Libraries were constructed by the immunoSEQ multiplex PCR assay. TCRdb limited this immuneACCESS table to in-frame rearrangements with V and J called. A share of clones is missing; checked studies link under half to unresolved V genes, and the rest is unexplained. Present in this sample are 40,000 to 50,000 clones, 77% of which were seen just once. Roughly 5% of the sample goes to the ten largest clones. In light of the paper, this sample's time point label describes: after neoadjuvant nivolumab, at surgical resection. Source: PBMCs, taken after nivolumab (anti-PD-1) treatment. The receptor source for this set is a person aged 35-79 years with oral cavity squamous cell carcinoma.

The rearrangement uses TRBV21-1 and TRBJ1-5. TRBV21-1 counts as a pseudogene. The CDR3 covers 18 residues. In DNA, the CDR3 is TGTGCCAGCAGCAAGGAAGGGAGACACCGAAATAGCAATCAGCCCCAGCATTTT. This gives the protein CASSKEGRHRNSNQPQHF.

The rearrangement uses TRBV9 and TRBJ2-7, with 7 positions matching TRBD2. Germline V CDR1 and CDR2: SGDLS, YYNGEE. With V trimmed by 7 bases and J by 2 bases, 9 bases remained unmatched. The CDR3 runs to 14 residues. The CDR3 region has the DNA TGTGCCAGCTCAAAAAGCGGGGCCGCCTACGAGCAGTACTTC. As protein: CASSKSGAAYEQYF.

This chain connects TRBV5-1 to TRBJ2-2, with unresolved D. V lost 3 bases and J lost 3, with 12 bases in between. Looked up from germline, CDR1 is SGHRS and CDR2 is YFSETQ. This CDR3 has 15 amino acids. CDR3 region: CASSSDRPDTGELFF. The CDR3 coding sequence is TGCGCCAGCAGCTCGGACCGGCCCGACACCGGGGAGCTGTTTTTT.

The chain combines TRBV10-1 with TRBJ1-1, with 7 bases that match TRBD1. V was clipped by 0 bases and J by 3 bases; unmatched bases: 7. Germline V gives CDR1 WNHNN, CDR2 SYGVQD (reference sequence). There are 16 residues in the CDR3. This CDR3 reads CASSESIAGTDTEAFF. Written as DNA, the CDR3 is TGCGCCAGCAGTGAGTCGATAGCTGGGACAGACACTGAAGCTTTCTTT.

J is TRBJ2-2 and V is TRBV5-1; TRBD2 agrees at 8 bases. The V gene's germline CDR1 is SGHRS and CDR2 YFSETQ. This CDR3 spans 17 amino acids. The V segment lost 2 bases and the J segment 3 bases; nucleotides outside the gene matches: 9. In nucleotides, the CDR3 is TGCGCCAGCAGCTTTTCAATACTAGCGGCAGACACCGGGGAGCTGTTTTTT. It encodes CASSFSILAADTGELFF.

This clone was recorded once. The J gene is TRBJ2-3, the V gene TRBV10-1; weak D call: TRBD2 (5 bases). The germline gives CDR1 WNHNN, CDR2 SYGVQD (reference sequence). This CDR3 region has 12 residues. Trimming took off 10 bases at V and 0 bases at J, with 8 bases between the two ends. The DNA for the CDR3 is TGCGCCACCGGGGAGAGCACAGATACGCAGTATTTT. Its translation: CATGESTDTQYF.

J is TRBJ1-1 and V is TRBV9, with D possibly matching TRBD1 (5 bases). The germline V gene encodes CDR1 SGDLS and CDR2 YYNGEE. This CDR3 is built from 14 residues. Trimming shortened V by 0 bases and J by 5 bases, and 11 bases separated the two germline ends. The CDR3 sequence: CASSVGGSSTEAFF. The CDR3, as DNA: TGTGCCAGCAGCGTAGGGGGCAGCTCTACTGAAGCTTTCTTT. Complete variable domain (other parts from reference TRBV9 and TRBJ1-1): DSGVTQTPKHLITATGQRVTLRCSPRSGDLSVYWYQQSLDQGLQFLIQYYNGEERAKGNILERFSAQQFPDLHSELNLSSLELGDSALYFCASSVGGSSTEAFFGQGTRLTVV.

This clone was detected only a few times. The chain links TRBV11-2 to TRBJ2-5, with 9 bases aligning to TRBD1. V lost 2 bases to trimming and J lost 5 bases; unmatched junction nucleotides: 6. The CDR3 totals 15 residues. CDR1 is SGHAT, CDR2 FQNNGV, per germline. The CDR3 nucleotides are TGTGCCAGCAGCTTAAGACAGGGGGTCGTGGAGACCCAGTACTTC. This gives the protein CASSLRQGVVETQYF. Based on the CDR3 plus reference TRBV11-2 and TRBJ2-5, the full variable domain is EAGVAQSPRYKIIEKRQSVAFWCNPISGHATLYWYQQILGQGPKLLIQFQNNGVVDDSQLPKDRFSAERLKGVDSTLKIQPAKLEDSAVYLCASSLRQGVVETQYFGPGTRLLVL.

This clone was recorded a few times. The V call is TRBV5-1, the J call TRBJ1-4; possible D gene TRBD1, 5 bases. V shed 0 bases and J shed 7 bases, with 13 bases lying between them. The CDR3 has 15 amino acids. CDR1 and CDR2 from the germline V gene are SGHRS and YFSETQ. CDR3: CASSLAGRSGEKLFF. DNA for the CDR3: TGCGCCAGCAGCTTGGCGGGACGCTCGGGTGAAAAACTGTTTTTT.

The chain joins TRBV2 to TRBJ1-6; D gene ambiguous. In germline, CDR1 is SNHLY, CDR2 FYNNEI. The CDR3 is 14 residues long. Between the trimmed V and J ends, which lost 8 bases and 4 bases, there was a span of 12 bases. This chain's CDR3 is CASGSTEYNSPLHF. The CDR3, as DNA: TGTGCCAGCGGCTCGACGGAATATAATTCACCCCTCCACTTT.

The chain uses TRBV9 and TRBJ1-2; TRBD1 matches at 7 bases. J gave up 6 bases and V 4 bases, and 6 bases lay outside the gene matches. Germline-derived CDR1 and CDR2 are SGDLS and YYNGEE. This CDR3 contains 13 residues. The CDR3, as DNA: TGTGCCAGCAGCCCACAGGGGACCCATGGCTACACCTTC. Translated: CASSPQGTHGYTF. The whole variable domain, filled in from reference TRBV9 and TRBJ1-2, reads DSGVTQTPKHLITATGQRVTLRCSPRSGDLSVYWYQQSLDQGLQFLIQYYNGEERAKGNILERFSAQQFPDLHSELNLSSLELGDSALYFCASSPQGTHGYTFGSGTRLTVV.

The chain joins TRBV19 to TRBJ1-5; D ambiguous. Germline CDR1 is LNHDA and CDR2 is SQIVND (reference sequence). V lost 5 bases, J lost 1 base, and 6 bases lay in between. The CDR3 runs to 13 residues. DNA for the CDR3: TGTGCCAGTAGTTTTGAGAGCAATCAGCCCCAGCATTTT. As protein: CASSFESNQPQHF.

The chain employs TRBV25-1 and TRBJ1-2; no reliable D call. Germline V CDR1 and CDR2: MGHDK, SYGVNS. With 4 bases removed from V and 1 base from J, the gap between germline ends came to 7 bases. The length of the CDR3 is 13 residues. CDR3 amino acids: CASSAANNYGYTF. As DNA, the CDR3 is TGTGCCAGCAGTGCGGCAAATAACTATGGCTACACCTTC.

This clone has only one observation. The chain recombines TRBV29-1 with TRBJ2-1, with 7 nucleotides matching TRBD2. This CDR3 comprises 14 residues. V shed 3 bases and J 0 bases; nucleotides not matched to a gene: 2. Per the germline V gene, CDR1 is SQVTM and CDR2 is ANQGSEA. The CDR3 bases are TGCAGCGTTGATTCGGGGGGCTCCTACAATGAGCAGTTCTTC. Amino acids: CSVDSGGSYNEQFF.

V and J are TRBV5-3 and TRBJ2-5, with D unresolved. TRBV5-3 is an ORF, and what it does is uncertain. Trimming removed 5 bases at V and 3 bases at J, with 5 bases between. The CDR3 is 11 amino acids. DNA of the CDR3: TGTGCCAGAAGAGAGAAAGAGACCCAGTACTTC. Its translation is CARREKETQYF.

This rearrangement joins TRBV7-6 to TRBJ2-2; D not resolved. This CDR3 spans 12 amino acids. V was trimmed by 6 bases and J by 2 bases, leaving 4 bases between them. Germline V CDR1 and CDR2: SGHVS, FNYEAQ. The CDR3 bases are TGTGCCAGCAGTACAAACACCGGGGAGCTGTTTTTT. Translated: CASSTNTGELFF.

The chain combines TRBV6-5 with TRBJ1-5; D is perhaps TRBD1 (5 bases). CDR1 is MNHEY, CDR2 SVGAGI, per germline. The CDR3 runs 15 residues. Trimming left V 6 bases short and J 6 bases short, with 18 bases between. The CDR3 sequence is CASRSAGNKGQPQHF. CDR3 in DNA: TGTGCCAGCAGATCGGCAGGGAATAAGGGTCAGCCCCAGCATTTT.

The CDR3 nucleotides are TGTGCCACCAGCAGAGGACAGGGGGTCGGCTACACCTTC. Translating gives CATSRGQGVGYTF. This chain connects TRBV15 to TRBJ1-2; TRBD1 aligns across 9 bases. The CDR3 spans 13 residues. The V gene end was trimmed by 1 base and the J gene end by 8 bases; junction bases not matched to a gene: 2. In germline, CDR1 is LNHNV, CDR2 YYDKDF (reference sequence). The variable domain in full, with the rest retrieved from reference TRBV15 and TRBJ1-2, is DAMVIQNPRYQVTQFGKPVTLSCSQTLNHNVMYWYQQKSSQAPKLLFHYYDKDFNNEADTPDNFQSRRPNTSFCFLDIRSPGLGDTAMYLCATSRGQGVGYTFGSGTRLTVV.